This TCR beta chain was captured by sequencing in a study of blood T cell repertoires in COVID-19. Study summary: PBMCs, B-cell-depleted T cells, or T cells were the source of the cDNA or gDNA that made up the material.

Under the authors' procedure: How many nucleated cells were present was estimated from reference gene primer amplification. Assay used: immunoSEQ multiplex PCR; TCRdb lists only in-frame clones, some missing. The DNA gave D and trimming, while V, J and clone size come from that table. The table shows fewer than 250,000 clones, with 70% to 90% occurring only once. The CDR3 has 14 amino acids. V was pared by 4 bases and J by 3 bases, with 10 bases between. Germline CDR1 MNHEY, CDR2 SVGEGT. This receptor was taken from a woman aged 35 to 49 who had recovered from COVID-19. What was sequenced was peripheral blood. The chain couples TRBV6-2 or TRBV6-3 to TRBJ2-1, with D maybe TRBD2 (5 bases). CDR3 in amino acids: CASSLEEFYNEQFF. CDR3 in DNA: TGTGCCAGCAGTTTGGAGGAATTCTACAATGAGCAGTTCTTC.